This T cell receptor beta chain came from a study of blood T cell repertoires in COVID-19. At the level of the study: Sources were T cells, B-cell-depleted T cells, or PBMCs; the material itself was cDNA or gDNA.

The method was immunoSEQ multiplex PCR; TCRdb's version includes in-frame clones alone and lacks a portion of them. The table includes 110,000 to 150,000 clones, roughly 85% detected once. This CDR3 region has 16 residues. Losses at the gene ends were 0 bases for V and 8 bases for J; bases not matched to a gene: 8. Germline values: CDR1 LNHDA, CDR2 SQIVND (reference sequence). This clone showed up just a few times. This chain uses TRBV19 with TRBJ2-1, with TRBD2 matching over 9 bases. The sequenced material came from peripheral blood. The clonotype was recovered from a man in his sixties with acute or convalescent COVID-19. The chain's CDR3 is CASSIDLLAGWYEQFF. The CDR3, as DNA: TGTGCCAGTAGTATAGATTTGCTAGCGGGATGGTATGAGCAGTTCTTC. Full variable domain (rest looked up from reference TRBV19 and TRBJ2-1): DGGITQSPKYLFRKEGQNVTLSCEQNLNHDAMYWYRQDPGQGLRLIYYSQIVNDFQKGDIAEGYSVSREKKESFPLTVTSAQKNPTAFYLCASSIDLLAGWYEQFFGPGTRLTVL.